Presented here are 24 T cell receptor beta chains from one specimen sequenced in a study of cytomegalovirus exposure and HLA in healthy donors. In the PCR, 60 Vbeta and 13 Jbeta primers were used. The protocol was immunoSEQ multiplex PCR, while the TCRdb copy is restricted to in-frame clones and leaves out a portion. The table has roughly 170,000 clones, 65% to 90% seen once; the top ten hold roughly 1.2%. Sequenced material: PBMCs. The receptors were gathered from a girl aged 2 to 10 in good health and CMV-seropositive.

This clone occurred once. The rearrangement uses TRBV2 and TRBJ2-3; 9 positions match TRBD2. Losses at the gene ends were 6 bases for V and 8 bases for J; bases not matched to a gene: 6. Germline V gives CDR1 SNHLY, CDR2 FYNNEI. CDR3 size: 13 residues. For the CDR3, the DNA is TGTGCCAGCAGCGGTAGAGCGGGAGGTACGCAGTATTTT. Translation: CASSGRAGGTQYF.

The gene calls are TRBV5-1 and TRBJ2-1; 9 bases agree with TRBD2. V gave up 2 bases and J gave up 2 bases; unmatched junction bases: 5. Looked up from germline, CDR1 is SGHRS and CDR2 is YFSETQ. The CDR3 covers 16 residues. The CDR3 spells CASSLQTSGAYNEQFF. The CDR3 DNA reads TGCGCCAGCAGCTTACAGACTAGCGGAGCCTACAATGAGCAGTTCTTC.

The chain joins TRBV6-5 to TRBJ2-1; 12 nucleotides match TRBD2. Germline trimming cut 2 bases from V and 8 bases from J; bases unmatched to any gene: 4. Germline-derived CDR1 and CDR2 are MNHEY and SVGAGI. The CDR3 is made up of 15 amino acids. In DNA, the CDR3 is TGTGCCAGCAGTTACCTGACTAGCGGGAGCCATGAGCAGTTCTTC. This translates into CASSYLTSGSHEQFF.

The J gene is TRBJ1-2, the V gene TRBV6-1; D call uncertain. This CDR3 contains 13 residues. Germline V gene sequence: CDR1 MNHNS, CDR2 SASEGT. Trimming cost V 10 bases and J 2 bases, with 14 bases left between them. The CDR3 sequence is CATLRRLNYGYTF. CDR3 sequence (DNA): TGTGCCACCCTACGGAGACTAAACTATGGCTACACCTTC.

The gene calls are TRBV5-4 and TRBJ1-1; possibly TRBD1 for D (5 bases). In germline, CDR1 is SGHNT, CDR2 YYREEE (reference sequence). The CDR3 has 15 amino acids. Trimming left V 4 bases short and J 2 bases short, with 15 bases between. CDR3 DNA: TGTGCCAGCAGCCCCCCCCAGACAGACAACACTGAAGCTTTCTTT. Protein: CASSPPQTDNTEAFF.

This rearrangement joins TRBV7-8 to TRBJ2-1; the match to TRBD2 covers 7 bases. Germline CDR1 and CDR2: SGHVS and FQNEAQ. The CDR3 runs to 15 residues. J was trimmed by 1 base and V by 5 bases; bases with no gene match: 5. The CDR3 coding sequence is TGTGCCAGCAGCCGCGAAGCGGGATCCTACAATGAGCAGTTCTTC. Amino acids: CASSREAGSYNEQFF.

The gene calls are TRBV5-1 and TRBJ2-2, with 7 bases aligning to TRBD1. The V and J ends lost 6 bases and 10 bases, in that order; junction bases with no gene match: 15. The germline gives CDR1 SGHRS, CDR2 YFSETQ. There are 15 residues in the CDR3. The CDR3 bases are TGCGCCAGCACCCCGATGACGACAGGGATACAGGAGCTGTTTTTT. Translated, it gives CASTPMTTGIQELFF.

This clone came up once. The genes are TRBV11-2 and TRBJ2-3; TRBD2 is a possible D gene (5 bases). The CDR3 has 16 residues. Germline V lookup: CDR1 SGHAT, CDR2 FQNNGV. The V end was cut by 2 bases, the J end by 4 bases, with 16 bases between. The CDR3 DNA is TGTGCCAGCAGCTTATCAGTGGGGAGTTGGTCAGATACGCAGTATTTT. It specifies CASSLSVGSWSDTQYF.

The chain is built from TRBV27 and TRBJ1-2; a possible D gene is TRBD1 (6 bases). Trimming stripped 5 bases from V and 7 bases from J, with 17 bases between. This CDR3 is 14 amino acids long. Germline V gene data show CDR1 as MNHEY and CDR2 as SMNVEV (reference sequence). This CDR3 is CASSLWGGLGGYTF. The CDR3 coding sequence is TGTGCCAGCAGTCTCTGGGGGGGGCTAGGTGGCTACACCTTC.

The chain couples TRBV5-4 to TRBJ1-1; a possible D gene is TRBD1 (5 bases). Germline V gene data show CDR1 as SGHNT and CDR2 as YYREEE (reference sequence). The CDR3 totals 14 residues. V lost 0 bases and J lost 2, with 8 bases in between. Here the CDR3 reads CASSLGDRNTEAFF. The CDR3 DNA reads TGTGCCAGCAGCTTGGGTGACAGAAACACTGAAGCTTTCTTT.

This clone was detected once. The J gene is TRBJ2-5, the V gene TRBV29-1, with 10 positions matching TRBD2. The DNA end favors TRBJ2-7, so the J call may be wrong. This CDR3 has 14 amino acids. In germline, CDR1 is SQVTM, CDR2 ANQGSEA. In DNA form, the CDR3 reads TGCAGCGTTGAACTAGCGGGGGACCCCCACGAGCAGTACTTC. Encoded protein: CSVELAGDPHEQYF.

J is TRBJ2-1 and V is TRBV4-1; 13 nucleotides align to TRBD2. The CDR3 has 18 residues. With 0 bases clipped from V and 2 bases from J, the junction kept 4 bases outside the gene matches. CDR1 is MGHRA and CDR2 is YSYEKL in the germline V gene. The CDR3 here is CASSQEGTSGTPYNEQFF. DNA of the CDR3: TGCGCCAGCAGCCAAGAAGGGACTAGCGGGACCCCCTACAATGAGCAGTTCTTC.

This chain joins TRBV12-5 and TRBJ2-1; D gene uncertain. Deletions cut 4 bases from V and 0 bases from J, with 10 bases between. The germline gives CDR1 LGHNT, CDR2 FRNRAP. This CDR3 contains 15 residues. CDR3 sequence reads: CASGSLKSSYNEQFF. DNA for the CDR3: TGTGCTAGTGGTTCCCTCAAGAGCTCCTACAATGAGCAGTTCTTC.

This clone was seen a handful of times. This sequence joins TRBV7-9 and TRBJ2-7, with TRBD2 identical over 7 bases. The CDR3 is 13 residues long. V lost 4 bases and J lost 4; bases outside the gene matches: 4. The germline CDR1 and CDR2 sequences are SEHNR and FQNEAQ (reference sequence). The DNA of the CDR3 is TGTGCCAGCAGCTCCACTAGCGTTTACGAGCAGTACTTC. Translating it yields CASSSTSVYEQYF.

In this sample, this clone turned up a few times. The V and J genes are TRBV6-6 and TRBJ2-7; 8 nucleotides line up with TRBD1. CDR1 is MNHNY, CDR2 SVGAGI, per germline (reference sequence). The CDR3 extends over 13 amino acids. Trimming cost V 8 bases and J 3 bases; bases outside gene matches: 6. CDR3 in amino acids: CASRTGTNYEQYF. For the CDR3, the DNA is TGTGCCAGCCGGACAGGGACCAACTACGAGCAGTACTTC.

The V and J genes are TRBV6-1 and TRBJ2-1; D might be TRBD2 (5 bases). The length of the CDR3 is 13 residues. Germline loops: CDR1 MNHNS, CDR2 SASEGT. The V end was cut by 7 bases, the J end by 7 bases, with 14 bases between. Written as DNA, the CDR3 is TGTGCCAGCATTCCCGTCCCGGGGAATGAGCAGTTCTTC. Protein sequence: CASIPVPGNEQFF.

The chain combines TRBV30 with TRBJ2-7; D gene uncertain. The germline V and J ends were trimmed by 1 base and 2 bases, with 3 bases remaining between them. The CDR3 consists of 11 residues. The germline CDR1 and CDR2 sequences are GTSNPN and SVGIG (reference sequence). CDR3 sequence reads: CAWSGAYEQYF. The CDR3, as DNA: TGTGCCTGGAGTGGAGCCTACGAGCAGTACTTC.

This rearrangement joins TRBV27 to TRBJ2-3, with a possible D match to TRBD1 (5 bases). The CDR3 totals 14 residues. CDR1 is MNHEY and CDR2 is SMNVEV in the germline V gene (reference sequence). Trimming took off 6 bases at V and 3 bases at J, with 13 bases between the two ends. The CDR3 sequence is CASSPGFRTDTQYF. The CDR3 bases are TGTGCCAGCAGCCCAGGGTTTAGGACAGATACGCAGTATTTT.

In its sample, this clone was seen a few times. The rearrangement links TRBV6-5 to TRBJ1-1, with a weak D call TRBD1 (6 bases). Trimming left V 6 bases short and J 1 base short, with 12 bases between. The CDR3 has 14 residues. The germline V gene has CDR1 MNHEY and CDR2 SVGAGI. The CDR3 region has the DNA TGTGCCAGCAGAGATAGGACAGCGAACACTGAAGCTTTCTTT. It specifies CASRDRTANTEAFF.

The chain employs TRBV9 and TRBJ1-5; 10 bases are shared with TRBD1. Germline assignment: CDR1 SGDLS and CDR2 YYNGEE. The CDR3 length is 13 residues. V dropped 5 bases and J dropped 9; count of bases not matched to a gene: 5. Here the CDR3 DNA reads TGTGCCAGCAGTGGACAGGGGGGAGTGCCCCAGCATTTT. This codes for CASSGQGGVPQHF.

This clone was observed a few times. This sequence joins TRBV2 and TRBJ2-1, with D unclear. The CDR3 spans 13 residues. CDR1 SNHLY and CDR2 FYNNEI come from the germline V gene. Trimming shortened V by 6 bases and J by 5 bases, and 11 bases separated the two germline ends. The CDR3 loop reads CASRRLLNNEQFF. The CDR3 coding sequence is TGTGCCAGCAGGCGTCTTTTAAACAATGAGCAGTTCTTC. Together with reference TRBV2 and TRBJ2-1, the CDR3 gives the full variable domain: EPEVTQTPSHQVTQMGQEVILRCVPISNHLYFYWYRQILGQKVEFLVSFYNNEISEKSEIFDDQFSVERPDGSNFTLKIRSTKLEDSAMYFCASRRLLNNEQFFGPGTRLTVL.

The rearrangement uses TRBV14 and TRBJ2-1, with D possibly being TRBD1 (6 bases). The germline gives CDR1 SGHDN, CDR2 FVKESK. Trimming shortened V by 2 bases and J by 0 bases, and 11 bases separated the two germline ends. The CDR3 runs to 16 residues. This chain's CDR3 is CASSQYLTGSYNEQFF. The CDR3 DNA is TGTGCCAGCAGCCAATACCTGACAGGCTCCTACAATGAGCAGTTCTTC.

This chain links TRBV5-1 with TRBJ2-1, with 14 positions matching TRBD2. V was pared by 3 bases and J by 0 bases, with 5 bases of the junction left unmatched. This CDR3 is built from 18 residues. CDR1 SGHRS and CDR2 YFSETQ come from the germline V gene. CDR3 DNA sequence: TGCGCCAGCAGCTATGGACTAGCGGGGGGTAGCTCCTACAATGAGCAGTTCTTC. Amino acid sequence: CASSYGLAGGSSYNEQFF.

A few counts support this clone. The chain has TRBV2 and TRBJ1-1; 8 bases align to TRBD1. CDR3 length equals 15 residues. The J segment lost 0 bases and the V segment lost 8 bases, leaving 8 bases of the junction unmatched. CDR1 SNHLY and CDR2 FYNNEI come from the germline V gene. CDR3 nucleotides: TGTGCCAGCGGACGGACAGGGAGGATGAACACTGAAGCTTTCTTT. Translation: CASGRTGRMNTEAFF.